Listed below are T cell receptor beta chains from one sample, sequenced in a study of cytomegalovirus exposure and HLA in healthy donors. Using immunoSEQ multiplex PCR, the repertoire was profiled, and TCRdb retains in-frame clones only, with some absent. The profile shows about 160,000 clones, around 75% of them singletons. What was sequenced was PBMCs. These receptors were collected from a woman between 18 and 30 years old in good health and CMV-seronegative. Both conserved end residues are part of each CDR3. D genes are given only for firm matches. Not all rows give a size; the values are once, few, many and, for expanded clones, a class.

d_gene	j_gene	v_gene	abundance	CDR3aa	CDR3nt
TRBD1	TRBJ1-3	TRBV23-1	NA	CASSQFFKDRSPGNTIYF	TGCGCCAGCAGTCAATTTTTCAAGGACAGGTCCCCTGGAAACACCATATATTTT
NA	TRBJ1-5	TRBV5-4	few	CASSLQGFNQPQHF	TGTGCCAGCAGCTTACAGGGCTTCAATCAGCCCCAGCATTTT
NA	TRBJ2-6	TRBV14	few	CASSKGSLGQLGLTF	TGTGCCAGCAGCAAAGGTTCTCTGGGCCAGCTCGGCCTGACTTTC
NA	TRBJ2-7	TRBV9	once	CASSVDSGEQYF	TGTGCCAGCAGCGTAGACAGCGGCGAGCAGTACTTC
NA	TRBJ1-6	TRBV4-1	NA	CASSQDQTGPDNSPLHF	TGCGCCAGCAGCCAAGACCAGACAGGACCAGATAATTCACCCCTCCACTTT
TRBD1	TRBJ2-7	TRBV25-1	NA	CASSEKQSRDRGYEQYF	TGTGCCAGCAGTGAAAAGCAGAGCCGGGACAGGGGCTACGAGCAGTACTTC
NA	TRBJ1-1	TRBV18	few	CASSPQGTEAFF	TGTGCCAGCTCACCCCAGGGCACTGAAGCTTTCTTT
NA	TRBJ2-5	TRBV4-3	few	CASSQDRKETQYF	TGCGCCAGCAGCCAAGACAGGAAAGAGACCCAGTACTTC
TRBD2	TRBJ2-3	TRBV10-1	NA	CASSDPRLAGRGDTQYF	TGCGCCAGCAGTGACCCGAGACTAGCGGGAAGGGGAGATACGCAGTATTTT
NA	TRBJ2-3	TRBV4-3	NA	CASSQDRRWSTDTQYF	TGCGCCAGCAGCCAAGATAGGAGGTGGAGCACAGATACGCAGTATTTT
NA	TRBJ2-5	TRBV7-3	NA	CASSFGGGAEETQYF	TGTGCCAGCAGCTTCGGAGGGGGGGCGGAGGAGACCCAGTACTTC
TRBD1	TRBJ1-5	TRBV2	few	CASSDGTGGGQPQHF	TGTGCCAGCAGTGATGGGACAGGGGGCGGTCAGCCCCAGCATTTT
TRBD1	TRBJ1-4	TRBV4-1	NA	CASSLTDRGLEKLFF	TGCGCCAGCAGCCTAACTGACAGGGGACTTGAAAAACTGTTTTTT
TRBD2	TRBJ2-5	TRBV7-2	NA	CASSFRAGSEATQYF	TGTGCCAGCAGCTTCAGAGCGGGGTCGGAAGCGACCCAGTACTTC
NA	TRBJ2-7	TRBV7-6	few	CASSFAGLSYEQYF	TGTGCCAGCAGCTTTGCAGGGCTGTCGTACGAGCAGTACTTC
NA	TRBJ1-1	TRBV7-6	few	CASSFTGKAEAFF	TGTGCCAGCAGCTTTACAGGGAAAGCTGAAGCTTTCTTT
TRBD1	TRBJ2-3	TRBV7-8	NA	CASRGYGQGDEYTQYF	TGTGCCAGCAGGGGATACGGACAGGGGGATGAATATACGCAGTATTTT
NA	TRBJ1-2	TRBV18	NA	CASSPTEPLAGVGYTF	TGTGCCAGCTCACCCACAGAGCCCTTGGCGGGGGTTGGCTACACCTTC
NA	TRBJ1-1	TRBV14	NA	CASSPLPAGLNTEAFF	TGTGCCAGCAGCCCTTTACCGGCGGGGCTTAACACTGAAGCTTTCTTT
NA	TRBJ1-2	TRBV29-1	few	CSVQLGGGLYGYTF	TGCAGCGTCCAGCTAGGGGGGGGCCTCTATGGCTACACCTTC
TRBD2	TRBJ2-1	TRBV5-1	NA	CASSFLAGSMGEQFF	TGCGCCAGCAGCTTCCTAGCGGGCTCTATGGGTGAGCAGTTCTTC
TRBD2	TRBJ2-4	TRBV4-3	NA	CASSQEEERGGVGDIQYF	TGCGCCAGCAGCCAAGAGGAGGAGCGGGGGGGCGTCGGTGACATTCAGTACTTC
NA	TRBJ2-3	TRBV19	NA	CASSLQGGPDTQYF	TGTGCCAGTAGTCTACAGGGTGGCCCAGATACGCAGTATTTT
TRBD1	TRBJ2-3	TRBV5-1	few	CASRRGTVSTDTQYF	TGCGCCAGCAGAAGGGGGACAGTTAGCACAGATACGCAGTATTTT
TRBD1	TRBJ1-2	TRBV19	once	CASSWDRGPLYGYTF	TGTGCCAGTAGCTGGGACAGGGGGCCTCTCTATGGCTACACCTTC
TRBD1	TRBJ2-5	TRBV11-2	NA	CASSVGQGQETQYF	TGTGCCAGCAGCGTGGGACAGGGGCAAGAGACCCAGTACTTC
NA	TRBJ2-2	TRBV7-9	NA	CASSSSGIAGELFF	TGTGCCAGCAGCTCATCAGGGATTGCCGGGGAGCTGTTTTTT
NA	TRBJ2-1	TRBV7-6	NA	CASSSYRGTSGNEQFF	TGTGCCAGCAGCTCCTACAGAGGGACAAGCGGCAATGAGCAGTTCTTC
TRBD1	TRBJ1-6	TRBV11-3	NA	CASSLGGQHNSPLHF	TGTGCCAGCAGCTTAGGGGGACAGCATAATTCACCCCTCCACTTT
TRBD1	TRBJ1-5	TRBV18	few	CASSPDRVQNQPQHF	TGTGCCAGCTCACCAGACAGGGTCCAGAATCAGCCCCAGCATTTT
TRBD1	TRBJ1-1	TRBV19	NA	CASSMTGMNTEAFF	TGTGCCAGTAGTATGACAGGGATGAACACTGAAGCTTTCTTT
TRBD2	TRBJ2-3	TRBV19	NA	CASSMGGGGGGQDTQYF	TGTGCCAGTAGTATGGGAGGGGGCGGGGGGGGGCAAGATACGCAGTATTTT
TRBD1	TRBJ1-2	TRBV7-8	NA	CASSLGQGSGYTF	TGTGCCAGCAGCTTAGGACAGGGCAGCGGCTACACCTTC
TRBD2	TRBJ2-5	TRBV7-8	NA	CASSLGRRPSGVETQYF	TGTGCCAGCAGCTTAGGGAGGCGGCCTAGCGGGGTGGAGACCCAGTACTTC
NA	TRBJ2-5	TRBV7-8	NA	CASSPSETQYF	TGTGCCAGCAGCCCGTCGGAGACCCAGTACTTC
NA	TRBJ1-5	TRBV18	few	CASSPIPGNQPQHF	TGTGCCAGCTCACCAATTCCGGGAAATCAGCCCCAGCATTTT
NA	TRBJ1-2	TRBV7-3	NA	CASSLSKGGYTF	TGTGCCAGCAGCTTATCAAAGGGGGGCTACACCTTC
NA	TRBJ1-5	TRBV7-6	NA	CASSLGLPNQPQHF	TGTGCCAGCAGCTTGGGGCTCCCCAATCAGCCCCAGCATTTT
TRBD1	TRBJ1-2	TRBV6-6	NA	CASSYSGQQYGYTF	TGTGCCAGCAGTTACTCGGGACAGCAATATGGCTACACCTTC
NA	TRBJ1-1	TRBV6-6	NA	CASSYQTGNTEAFF	TGTGCCAGCAGTTACCAGACAGGGAACACTGAAGCTTTCTTT
NA	TRBJ2-3	TRBV5-6	NA	CASSPGGATSTDTQYF	TGTGCCAGCAGCCCCGGCGGGGCGACTAGCACAGATACGCAGTATTTT
NA	TRBJ1-5	TRBV2	NA	CASSPGQNNQPQHF	TGTGCCAGCAGTCCAGGACAGAACAATCAGCCCCAGCATTTT
NA	TRBJ1-1	TRBV7-2	NA	CASSLGPHRQARDTEAFF	TGTGCCAGCAGCTTAGGTCCCCATCGACAGGCCCGGGACACTGAAGCTTTCTTT
TRBD1	TRBJ2-7	TRBV28	NA	CATRGGNYEQYF	TGTGCCACCCGAGGGGGCAATTACGAGCAGTACTTC
NA	TRBJ1-5	TRBV5-1	few	CASSPRGDSNQPQHF	TGCGCCAGCAGCCCCAGGGGCGATAGCAATCAGCCCCAGCATTTT
TRBD2	TRBJ2-1	TRBV12-5	NA	CASGTSGDNEQFF	TGTGCTAGTGGGACTAGCGGGGACAATGAGCAGTTCTTC
TRBD1	TRBJ1-5	TRBV30	few	CAWSVKAGGGRSSNQPQHF	TGTGCCTGGAGTGTAAAAGCAGGGGGCGGCCGTTCTAGCAATCAGCCCCAGCATTTT
NA	TRBJ2-4	TRBV5-4	NA	CASSLADAAVTNIQYF	TGTGCCAGCAGCTTGGCCGACGCGGCAGTAACGAACATTCAGTACTTC
NA	TRBJ2-7	TRBV7-6	NA	CASSPLGAYEQYF	TGTGCCAGCAGCCCTCTAGGGGCCTACGAGCAGTACTTC
TRBD1	TRBJ2-7	TRBV6-1	NA	CATTFDRGEQYF	TGTGCCACCACGTTTGACAGGGGCGAGCAGTACTTC